Below, one TCR beta chain is given with its context. Its antigen is unknown. The entry originates in a study of T-cell memory formation after mild COVID-19. General study results and limits: Clones from the second wave (peaking day 37) had unconfirmed SARS-CoV-2 specificity.

This CDR3 spans 15 amino acids. Germline V gene lookup returns CDR1 MRHNA and CDR2 SNTAGT. V was clipped by 5 bases and J by 2 bases, with 15 bases between them. Sample barcodes and UMIs were carried by the TCR alpha and TCR beta cDNA libraries that 5'RACE generated with constant-segment primers. TCRdb re-derived calls from the 5' RACE reads in MiXCR, one entry per CDR3 protein. The repertoire holds fewer than 550,000 distinct CDR3 sequences, roughly 20% seen once, with about 8.1% in the top ten. This chain uses TRBV6-4 with TRBJ1-1, with D possibly TRBD1 on 6 matching bases. This clonotype was obtained from an adult woman who had mild COVID-19 (a few samples of this study predate the infection). Cell type and time point are not known. The material sequenced was PBMCs or a T cell subset sorted from them (not recorded which). Here the CDR3 reads CASSPEGTLNTEAFF. CDR3 nucleotides: TGTGCCAGCAGTCCCGAGGGGACACTTAACACTGAAGCTTTCTTT.